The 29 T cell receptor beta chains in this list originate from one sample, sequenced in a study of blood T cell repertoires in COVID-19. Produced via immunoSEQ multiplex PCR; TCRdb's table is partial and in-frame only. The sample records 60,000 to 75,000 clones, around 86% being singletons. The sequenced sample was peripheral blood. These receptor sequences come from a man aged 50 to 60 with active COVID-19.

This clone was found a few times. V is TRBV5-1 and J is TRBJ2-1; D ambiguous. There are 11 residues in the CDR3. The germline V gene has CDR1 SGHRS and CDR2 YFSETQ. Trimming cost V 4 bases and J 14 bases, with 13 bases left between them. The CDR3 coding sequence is TGCGCCAGCAGCCTAGAAAGTCAAAAGTTCTTC. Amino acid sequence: CASSLESQKFF. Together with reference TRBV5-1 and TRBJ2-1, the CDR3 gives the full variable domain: KAGVTQTPRYLIKTRGQQVTLSCSPISGHRSVSWYQQTPGQGLQFLFEYFSETQRNKGNFPGRFSGRQFSNSRSEMNVSTLELGDSALYLCASSLESQKFFGPGTRLTVL.

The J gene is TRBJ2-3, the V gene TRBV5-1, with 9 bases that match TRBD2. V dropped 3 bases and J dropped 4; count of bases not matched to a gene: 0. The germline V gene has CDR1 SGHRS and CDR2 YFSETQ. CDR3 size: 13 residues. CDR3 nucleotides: TGCGCCAGCAGCTCTAGCGGGGCAGATACGCAGTATTTT. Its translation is CASSSSGADTQYF.

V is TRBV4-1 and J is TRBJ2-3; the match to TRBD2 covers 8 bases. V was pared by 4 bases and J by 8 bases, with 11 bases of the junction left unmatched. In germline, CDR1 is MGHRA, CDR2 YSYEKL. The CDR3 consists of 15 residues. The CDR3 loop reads CASSPASGSVRTQYF. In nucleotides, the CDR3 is TGCGCCAGCAGCCCCGCTAGCGGGTCTGTTCGTACGCAGTATTTT.

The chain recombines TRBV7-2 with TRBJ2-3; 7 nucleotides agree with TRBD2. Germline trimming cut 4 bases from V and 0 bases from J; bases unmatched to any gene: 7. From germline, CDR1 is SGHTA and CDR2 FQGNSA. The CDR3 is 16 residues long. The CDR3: CASSSRPGGSTDTQYF. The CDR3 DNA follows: TGTGCCAGCAGCTCACGACCGGGAGGTAGCACAGATACGCAGTATTTT.

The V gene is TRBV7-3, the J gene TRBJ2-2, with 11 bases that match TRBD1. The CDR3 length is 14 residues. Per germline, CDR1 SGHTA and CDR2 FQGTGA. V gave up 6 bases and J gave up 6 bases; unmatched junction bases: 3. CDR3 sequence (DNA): TGTGCCAGCAGTCGGGGACAGGGGGCCGGGGAGCTGTTTTTT. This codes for CASSRGQGAGELFF.

As DNA, the CDR3 is TGTGCTAGTGGTTTGAGTGGCGGGAGAGGCGAGCAGTACTTC. This codes for CASGLSGGRGEQYF. The genes are TRBV12-5 and TRBJ2-7; 7 nucleotides align to TRBD2. Trimming removed 2 bases from V and 6 bases from J; junction bases left unmatched: 7. Germline CDR1 and CDR2: LGHNT and FRNRAP. The CDR3 is made up of 14 amino acids.

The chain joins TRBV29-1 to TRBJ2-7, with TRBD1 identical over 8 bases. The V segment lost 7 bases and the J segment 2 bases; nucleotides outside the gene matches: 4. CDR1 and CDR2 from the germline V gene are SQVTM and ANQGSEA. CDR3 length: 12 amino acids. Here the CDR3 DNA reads TGCAGCGCCCTGACAGGGGCCTACGAGCAGTACTTC. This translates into CSALTGAYEQYF.

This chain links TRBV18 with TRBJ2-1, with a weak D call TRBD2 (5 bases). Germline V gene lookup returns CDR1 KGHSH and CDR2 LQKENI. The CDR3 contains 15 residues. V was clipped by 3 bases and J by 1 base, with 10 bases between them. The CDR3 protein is CASSPPRTSYNEQFF. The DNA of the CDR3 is TGTGCCAGCTCACCCCCGAGGACTTCCTACAATGAGCAGTTCTTC. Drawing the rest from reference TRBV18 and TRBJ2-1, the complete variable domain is NAGVMQNPRHLVRRRGQEARLRCSPMKGHSHVYWYRQLPEEGLKFMVYLQKENIIDESGMPKERFSAEFPKEGPSILRIQQVVRGDSAAYFCASSPPRTSYNEQFFGPGTRLTVL.

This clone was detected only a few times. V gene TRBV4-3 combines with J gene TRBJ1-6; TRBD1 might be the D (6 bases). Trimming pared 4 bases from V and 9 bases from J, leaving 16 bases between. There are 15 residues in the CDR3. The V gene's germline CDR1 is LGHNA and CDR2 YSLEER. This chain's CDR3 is CASSLGWTELSPLHF. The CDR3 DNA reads TGCGCCAGCAGCCTTGGGTGGACAGAACTTTCACCCCTCCACTTT.

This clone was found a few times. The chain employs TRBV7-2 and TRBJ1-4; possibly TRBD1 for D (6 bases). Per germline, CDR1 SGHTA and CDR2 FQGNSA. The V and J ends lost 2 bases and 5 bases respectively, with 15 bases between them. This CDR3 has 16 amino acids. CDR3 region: CASSLNVGRGNEKLFF. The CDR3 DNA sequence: TGTGCCAGCAGCTTAAACGTGGGCAGGGGAAATGAAAAACTGTTTTTT.

CDR3 sequence reads: CASSLVRDRGFAEQYF. CDR3 nucleotides: TGTGCCAGCAGCTTAGTCCGGGACAGGGGGTTTGCGGAGCAGTACTTC. V usage is TRBV11-3 and J usage is TRBJ2-7; 11 nucleotides match TRBD1. This CDR3 contains 16 residues. V was pared by 1 base and J by 7 bases, with 9 bases of the junction left unmatched. CDR1 and CDR2 (germline): SGHNT, YENEEA.

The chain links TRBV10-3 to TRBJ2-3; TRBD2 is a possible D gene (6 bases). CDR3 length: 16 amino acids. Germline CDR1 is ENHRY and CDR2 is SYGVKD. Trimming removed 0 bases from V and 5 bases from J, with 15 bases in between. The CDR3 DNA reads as TGTGCCATCAGTGAGTCTGGGGGGAGGTCCCGAGATACGCAGTATTTT. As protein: CAISESGGRSRDTQYF.

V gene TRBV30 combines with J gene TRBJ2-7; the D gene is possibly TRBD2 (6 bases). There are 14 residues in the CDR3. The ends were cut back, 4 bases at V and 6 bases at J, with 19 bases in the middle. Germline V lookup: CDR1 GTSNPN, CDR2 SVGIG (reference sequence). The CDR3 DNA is TGTGCCTGGAAACCCCCCGGGAGTCGTCGCGAGCAGTACTTC. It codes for CAWKPPGSRREQYF.

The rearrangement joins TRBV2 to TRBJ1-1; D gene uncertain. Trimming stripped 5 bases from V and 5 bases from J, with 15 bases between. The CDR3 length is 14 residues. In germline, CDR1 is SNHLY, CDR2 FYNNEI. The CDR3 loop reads CASSLRVLRTEAFF. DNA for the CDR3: TGTGCCAGCAGTTTGAGGGTATTGAGGACTGAAGCTTTCTTT.

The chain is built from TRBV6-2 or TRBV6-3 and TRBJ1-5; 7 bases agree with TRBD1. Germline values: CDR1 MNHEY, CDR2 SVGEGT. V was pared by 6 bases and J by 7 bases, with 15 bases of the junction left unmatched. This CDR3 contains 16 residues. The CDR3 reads CASSTWENRGLQPQHF. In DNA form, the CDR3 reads TGTGCCAGCAGCACTTGGGAAAACAGGGGACTCCAGCCCCAGCATTTT.

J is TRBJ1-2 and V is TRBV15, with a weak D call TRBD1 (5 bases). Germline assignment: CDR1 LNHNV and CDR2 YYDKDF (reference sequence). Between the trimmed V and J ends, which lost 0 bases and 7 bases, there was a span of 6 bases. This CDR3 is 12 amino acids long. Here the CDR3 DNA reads TGTGCCACCAGCAGAGATCAGGGTGGCTACACCTTC. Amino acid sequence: CATSRDQGGYTF.

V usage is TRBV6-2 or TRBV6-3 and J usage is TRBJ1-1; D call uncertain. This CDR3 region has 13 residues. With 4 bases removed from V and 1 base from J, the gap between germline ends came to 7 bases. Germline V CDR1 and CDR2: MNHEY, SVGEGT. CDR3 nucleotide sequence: TGTGCCAGCAGTTTGTCAAAGAACACTGAAGCTTTCTTT. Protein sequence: CASSLSKNTEAFF.

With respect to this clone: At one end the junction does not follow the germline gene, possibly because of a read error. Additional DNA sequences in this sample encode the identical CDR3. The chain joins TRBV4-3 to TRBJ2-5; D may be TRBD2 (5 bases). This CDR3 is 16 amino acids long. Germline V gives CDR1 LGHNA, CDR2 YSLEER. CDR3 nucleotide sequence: TGCGCCAGTAGCCGAACACTAGGAAGAGGGCAAGAGACCCAGTACTTC. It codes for CASSRTLGRGQETQYF.

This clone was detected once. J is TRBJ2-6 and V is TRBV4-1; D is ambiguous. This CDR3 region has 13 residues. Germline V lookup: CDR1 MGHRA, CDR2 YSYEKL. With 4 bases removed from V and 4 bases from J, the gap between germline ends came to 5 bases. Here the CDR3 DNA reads TGCGCCAGCAGCCCCCCGGGGGCCAACGTCCTGACTTTC. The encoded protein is CASSPPGANVLTF.

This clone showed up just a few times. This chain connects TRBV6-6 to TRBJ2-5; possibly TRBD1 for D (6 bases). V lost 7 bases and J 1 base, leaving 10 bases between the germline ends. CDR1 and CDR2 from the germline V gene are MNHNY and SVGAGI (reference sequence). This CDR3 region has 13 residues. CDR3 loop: CASKRTAQETQYF. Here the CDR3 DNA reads TGTGCCAGCAAAAGGACAGCCCAAGAGACCCAGTACTTC.

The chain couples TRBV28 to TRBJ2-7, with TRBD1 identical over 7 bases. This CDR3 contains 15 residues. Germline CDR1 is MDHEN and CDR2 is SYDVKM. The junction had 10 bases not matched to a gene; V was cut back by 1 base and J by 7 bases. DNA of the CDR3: TGTGCCAGCAGTTTATCCCTCCAGGGGGTAAATGAGCAGTACTTC. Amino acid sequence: CASSLSLQGVNEQYF.

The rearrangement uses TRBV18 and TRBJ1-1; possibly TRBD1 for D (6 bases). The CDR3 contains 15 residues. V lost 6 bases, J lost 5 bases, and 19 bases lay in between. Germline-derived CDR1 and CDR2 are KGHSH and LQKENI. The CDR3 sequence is CASSSSQGRRTEAFF. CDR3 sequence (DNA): TGTGCCAGCTCGTCGTCGCAGGGGCGGAGAACTGAAGCTTTCTTT.

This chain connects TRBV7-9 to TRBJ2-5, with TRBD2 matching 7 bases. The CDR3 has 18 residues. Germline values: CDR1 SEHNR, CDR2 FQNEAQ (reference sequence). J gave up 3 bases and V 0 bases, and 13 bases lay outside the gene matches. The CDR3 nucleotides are TGTGCCAGCAGCTTAGCGCGGGGGACCGCCTTAATGAAAGAGACCCAGTACTTC. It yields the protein CASSLARGTALMKETQYF.

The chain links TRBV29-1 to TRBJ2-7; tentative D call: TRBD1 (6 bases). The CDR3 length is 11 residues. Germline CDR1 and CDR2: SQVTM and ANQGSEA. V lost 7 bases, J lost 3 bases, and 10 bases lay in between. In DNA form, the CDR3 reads TGCAGCGGGGGACATCTCTACGAGCAGTACTTC. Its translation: CSGGHLYEQYF.

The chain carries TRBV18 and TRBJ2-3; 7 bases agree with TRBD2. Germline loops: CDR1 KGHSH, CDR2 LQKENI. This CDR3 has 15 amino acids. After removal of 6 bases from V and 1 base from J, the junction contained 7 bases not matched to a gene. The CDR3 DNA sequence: TGTGCCAGCTCTCTACCGCTAGCGGGCACAGATACGCAGTATTTT. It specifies CASSLPLAGTDTQYF.

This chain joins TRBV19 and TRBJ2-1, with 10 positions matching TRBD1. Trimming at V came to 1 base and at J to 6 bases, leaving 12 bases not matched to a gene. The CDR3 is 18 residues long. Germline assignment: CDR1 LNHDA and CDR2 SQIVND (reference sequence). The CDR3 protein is CASSIAVGGQGWANEQFF. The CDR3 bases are TGTGCCAGTAGTATAGCGGTTGGGGGACAGGGGTGGGCCAATGAGCAGTTCTTC. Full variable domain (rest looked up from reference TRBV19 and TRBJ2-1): DGGITQSPKYLFRKEGQNVTLSCEQNLNHDAMYWYRQDPGQGLRLIYYSQIVNDFQKGDIAEGYSVSREKKESFPLTVTSAQKNPTAFYLCASSIAVGGQGWANEQFFGPGTRLTVL.

The DNA of the CDR3 is TGTGCCAGCAGCTTAGATGCGGGAGTCTCGGGAGAGCAGTTCTTC. It specifies CASSLDAGVSGEQFF. The chain joins TRBV7-2 to TRBJ2-1; TRBD2 agrees at 7 bases. This CDR3 has 15 residues. CDR1 is SGHTA and CDR2 is FQGNSA in the germline V gene. The junction had 10 bases not matched to a gene; V was cut back by 1 base and J by 10 bases. Filled out from reference TRBV7-2 and TRBJ2-1, the complete variable domain reads GAGVSQSPSNKVTEKGKDVELRCDPISGHTALYWYRQSLGQGLEFLIYFQGNSAPDKSGLPSDRFSAERTGGSVSTLTIQRTQQEDSAVYLCASSLDAGVSGEQFFGPGTRLTVL.

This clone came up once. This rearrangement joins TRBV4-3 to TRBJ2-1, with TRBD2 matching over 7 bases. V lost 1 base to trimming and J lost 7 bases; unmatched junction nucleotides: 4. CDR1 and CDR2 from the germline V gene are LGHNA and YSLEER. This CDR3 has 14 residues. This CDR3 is CASSQVGRRNEQFF. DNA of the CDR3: TGCGCCAGCAGCCAAGTCGGGAGGCGAAATGAGCAGTTCTTC.

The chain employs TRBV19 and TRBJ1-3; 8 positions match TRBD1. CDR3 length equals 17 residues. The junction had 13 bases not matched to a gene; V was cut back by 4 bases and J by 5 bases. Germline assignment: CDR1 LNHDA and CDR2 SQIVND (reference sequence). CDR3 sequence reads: CASSTPTGVPNRNTIYF. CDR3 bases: TGTGCCAGTAGTACACCGACAGGGGTCCCCAACAGAAACACCATATATTTT.